These T cell receptor beta chains were read from a single sample in a study of blood T cells in healthy people across ages. TCRdb recomputed calls from the 5' RACE reads with MiXCR, one row per CDR3 protein. This sample has around 1,900,000 distinct CDR3 sequences, with more than 35% found just once. The sequencing sample was made of blood. These TCRs come from a human donor in good health. The CDR3 runs from the conserved cysteine through the conserved F or W. Each record gives: clone size, D gene, V gene, J gene, CDR3 protein, CDR3 DNA. D genes are given only for firm matches. Rows may omit the clone size; those that give it use once, few, many or a size class.

clone size: many; D gene: TRBD1; V gene: TRBV4-3; J gene: TRBJ1-2; CDR3 protein: CASSREGQSYGYTF; CDR3 DNA: TGCGCCAGCAGCCGTGAGGGACAGAGTTATGGCTACACCTTC
clone size: few; D gene: TRBD1; V gene: TRBV15; J gene: TRBJ2-5; CDR3 protein: CATSSGQGVRETQYF; CDR3 DNA: TGTGCCACCAGCAGCGGACAGGGGGTGAGGGAGACCCAGTACTTC
clone size: few; D gene: TRBD1; V gene: TRBV11-2; J gene: TRBJ2-1; CDR3 protein: CASSLANLDRVGEFF; CDR3 DNA: TGTGCCAGCAGCTTAGCTAACTTGGACAGGGTGGGTGAGTTCTTC
clone size: few; D gene: -; V gene: TRBV15; J gene: TRBJ2-5; CDR3 protein: CATSRDQRIMVTQYF; CDR3 DNA: TGTGCCACCAGCAGAGATCAACGGATAATGGTGACCCAGTACTTC
clone size: -; D gene: -; V gene: TRBV7-2; J gene: TRBJ2-1; CDR3 protein: CASSPTVISYNEQFF; CDR3 DNA: TGTGCCAGCAGCCCGACAGTAATTTCCTACAATGAGCAGTTCTTC
clone size: -; D gene: TRBD1; V gene: TRBV2; J gene: TRBJ1-2; CDR3 protein: CASRAGGLYGYTF; CDR3 DNA: TGTGCCAGTCGCGCAGGGGGCCTCTATGGCTACACCTTC
clone size: -; D gene: -; V gene: TRBV5-1; J gene: TRBJ2-6; CDR3 protein: CASSLDGTSGANVPTF; CDR3 DNA: TGCGCCAGCAGCTTGGATGGGACCTCTGGGGCCAACGTCCCGACTTTC
clone size: few; D gene: -; V gene: TRBV11-1; J gene: TRBJ2-3; CDR3 protein: CASSLRLRTRTDTQYF; CDR3 DNA: TGTGCCAGCAGCTTAAGGCTACGGACACGCACAGATACGCAGTATTTT
clone size: few; D gene: -; V gene: TRBV7-2; J gene: TRBJ1-6; CDR3 protein: CASSFEGYSPLHF; CDR3 DNA: TGTGCCAGCAGCTTCGAGGGTTACTCACCCCTCCACTTT
clone size: -; D gene: -; V gene: TRBV24-1; J gene: TRBJ1-2; CDR3 protein: CATSRGRSNYGYTF; CDR3 DNA: TGTGCCACCAGTCGAGGCAGGTCTAACTATGGCTACACCTTC
clone size: -; D gene: -; V gene: TRBV7-2; J gene: TRBJ2-5; CDR3 protein: CASSLRPAQETQYF; CDR3 DNA: TGTGCCAGCAGCTTAAGGCCAGCCCAGGAGACCCAGTACTTC
clone size: -; D gene: -; V gene: TRBV20-1; J gene: TRBJ1-6; CDR3 protein: CSAREGAAPNSPLHF; CDR3 DNA: TGCAGTGCTAGAGAGGGGGCTGCGCCAAATTCACCCCTCCACTTT
clone size: -; D gene: TRBD1; V gene: TRBV24-1; J gene: TRBJ1-5; CDR3 protein: CATRGQSNQPQHF; CDR3 DNA: TGTGCCACCAGGGGACAGAGCAATCAGCCCCAGCATTTT
clone size: -; D gene: -; V gene: TRBV13; J gene: TRBJ2-1; CDR3 protein: CASVVQQGNEQFF; CDR3 DNA: TGTGCCAGCGTCGTGCAACAGGGCAATGAGCAGTTCTTC